These 22 T cell receptor beta chains were all obtained from the same sample, sequenced in a study of sequential checkpoint blockade in melanoma. Treatment noted: randomized to nivolumab then ipilimumab (arm A) or the reverse (arm B). The data were produced by immunoSEQ multiplex PCR, yet TCRdb's version contains in-frame clones alone and is incomplete. This table holds under 40,000 clones, 88% found once. The sequencing here drew on CD8+ T cells sorted from blood (inferred from file names), taken from a patient given nivolumab and ipilimumab in sequence. The receptors derive from a human donor with melanoma.

The gene calls are TRBV5-5 and TRBJ2-2; weak D call: TRBD1 (5 bases). Per germline, CDR1 SGHKS and CDR2 YYEKEE (reference sequence). The CDR3 totals 15 residues. Trimming removed 3 bases from V and 0 bases from J, with 9 bases in between. The CDR3 reads CASSWRQTNTGELFF. Here the CDR3 DNA reads TGTGCCAGCAGCTGGCGACAGACGAACACCGGGGAGCTGTTTTTT.

The J gene is TRBJ2-7, the V gene TRBV19; 8 bases are a match to TRBD1. V lost 6 bases, J lost 7 bases, and 11 bases stayed unmatched. The germline CDR1 and CDR2 sequences are LNHDA and SQIVND (reference sequence). The length of the CDR3 is 14 residues. CDR3 loop: CASSAGTGLREQYF. The CDR3 DNA reads TGTGCCAGTAGCGCCGGGACAGGCTTACGGGAGCAGTACTTC.

This clone appeared a few times. The CDR3 loop reads CASTKYQGGYGYTF. The CDR3 nucleotides read TGTGCCAGCACTAAGTACCAGGGGGGTTATGGCTACACCTTC. V usage is TRBV6-5 and J usage is TRBJ1-2; TRBD1 matches at 7 bases. V lost 7 bases, J lost 5 bases, and 10 bases stayed unmatched. The CDR3 extends over 14 amino acids. Germline loops: CDR1 MNHEY, CDR2 SVGAGI.

The chain recombines TRBV27 with TRBJ1-2; a weak D match, TRBD1 (5 bases). The CDR3 extends over 15 amino acids. V lost 5 bases to trimming and J lost 5 bases, with 18 bases between them. Per the germline V gene, CDR1 is MNHEY and CDR2 is SMNVEV (reference sequence). This CDR3 reads CASSMSSGGLYGYTF. The CDR3 DNA follows: TGTGCCAGCAGTATGAGTTCCGGGGGGTTGTATGGCTACACCTTC.

This clone came up a few times. This chain connects TRBV19 to TRBJ2-7; 10 bases map to TRBD1. This CDR3 has 14 residues. Germline trimming cut 3 bases from V and 6 bases from J; bases unmatched to any gene: 5. Germline values: CDR1 LNHDA, CDR2 SQIVND (reference sequence). Written as DNA, the CDR3 is TGTGCCAGTAGTATGGGACAGGGGTTCGGCGAGCAGTACTTC. Protein product: CASSMGQGFGEQYF.

V is TRBV7-3 and J is TRBJ2-3; maybe TRBD1 (6 bases). Trimming removed 4 bases at V and 2 bases at J, with 16 bases between. Germline V gene sequence: CDR1 SGHTA, CDR2 FQGTGA. This CDR3 contains 16 residues. CDR3 protein: CASSSEGRGNTDTQYF. The CDR3 DNA follows: TGTGCCAGCAGCTCCGAAGGCAGGGGCAACACAGATACGCAGTATTTT.

The chain has TRBV19 and TRBJ2-1, with D possibly being TRBD2 (5 bases). This CDR3 contains 14 residues. Deletions cut 5 bases from V and 7 bases from J, with 15 bases between. Germline V CDR1 and CDR2: LNHDA, SQIVND (reference sequence). The DNA for the CDR3 is TGTGCCAGTAGTTTCAACGGGAACGGGAATGAGCAGTTCTTC. Protein: CASSFNGNGNEQFF.

The rearrangement links TRBV19 to TRBJ2-7, with a tentative D call TRBD2 (5 bases). Germline CDR1 is LNHDA and CDR2 is SQIVND (reference sequence). The CDR3 is 13 amino acids. Trimming left V 5 bases short and J 6 bases short, with 14 bases between. In DNA, the CDR3 is TGTGCCAGTAGTGGCGGGTCTCGGAGCGAGCAGTACTTC. Its translation: CASSGGSRSEQYF. Combining the CDR3 with reference TRBV19 and TRBJ2-7 gives the whole variable domain DGGITQSPKYLFRKEGQNVTLSCEQNLNHDAMYWYRQDPGQGLRLIYYSQIVNDFQKGDIAEGYSVSREKKESFPLTVTSAQKNPTAFYLCASSGGSRSEQYFGPGTRLTVT.

The chain uses TRBV27 and TRBJ1-6; 9 bases fit TRBD1. This CDR3 region has 14 residues. V was clipped by 5 bases and J by 13 bases; unmatched bases: 9. Germline V gene sequence: CDR1 MNHEY, CDR2 SMNVEV (reference sequence). As DNA, the CDR3 is TGTGCCAGCAGTATCCGACAGGGGGTTCACCCCCTCCACTTT. It encodes CASSIRQGVHPLHF.

The CDR3 loop is CASSQESLAGRYEQFF. Written as DNA, the CDR3 is TGCGCCAGCAGCCAAGAGTCATTAGCGGGACGGTATGAGCAGTTCTTC. The chain recombines TRBV4-3 with TRBJ2-1, with 8 bases lining up with TRBD2. With V trimmed by 0 bases and J by 8 bases, 9 bases remained unmatched. CDR1 is LGHNA, CDR2 YSLEER, per germline. The CDR3 runs 16 residues.

V gene TRBV19 combines with J gene TRBJ2-2, with TRBD2 identical over 7 bases. With V trimmed by 7 bases and J by 4 bases, 9 bases remained unmatched. Germline V lookup: CDR1 LNHDA, CDR2 SQIVND (reference sequence). CDR3 size: 15 residues. The CDR3 loop is CASIPWGGGTGELFF. Written as DNA, the CDR3 is TGTGCCAGTATTCCCTGGGGGGGAGGCACCGGGGAGCTGTTTTTT.

This clone has only one observation. J is TRBJ2-1 and V is TRBV7-9; 7 bases are shared with TRBD1. CDR1 and CDR2 (germline): SEHNR, FQNEAQ (reference sequence). The V gene end was trimmed by 1 base and the J gene end by 2 bases; junction bases not matched to a gene: 5. CDR3 length: 16 residues. The CDR3 is CASSLVLGTAYNEQFF. CDR3 in DNA: TGTGCCAGCAGCTTAGTATTGGGGACAGCCTACAATGAGCAGTTCTTC.

Comments on this clone: The junction departs from germline at one end; a sequencing error may be responsible. This sequence joins TRBV9 and TRBJ2-3; D is perhaps TRBD2 (5 bases). CDR3 length: 15 residues. The germline V gene encodes CDR1 SGDLS and CDR2 YYNGEE. CDR3: CASSADRDNTDAQYF. The CDR3 bases are TGTGCCAGCAGCGCCGACCGGGATAATACAGATGCGCAGTATTTT.

The chain employs TRBV18 and TRBJ2-1; TRBD2 matches at 9 bases. The CDR3 runs to 16 residues. Trimming cost V 5 bases and J 6 bases; bases outside gene matches: 11. Germline CDR1 and CDR2: KGHSH and LQKENI. The CDR3: CASSSLSGSMTNEQFF. The CDR3 DNA reads TGTGCCAGCTCATCCCTTAGCGGGAGTATGACCAATGAGCAGTTCTTC.

The chain has TRBV19 and TRBJ2-5; 7 bases line up with TRBD1. V lost 2 bases, J lost 4 bases, and 10 bases stayed unmatched. Germline V gene data show CDR1 as LNHDA and CDR2 as SQIVND (reference sequence). The CDR3 has 16 amino acids. CDR3 sequence: CASSIPTGMGAETQYF. CDR3 sequence (DNA): TGTGCCAGTAGTATACCGACAGGGATGGGTGCAGAGACCCAGTACTTC.

This clone was observed a single time. The chain employs TRBV4-1 and TRBJ2-5; TRBD2 matches 9 bases. Looked up from germline, CDR1 is MGHRA and CDR2 is YSYEKL. Germline trimming cut 4 bases from V and 4 bases from J; bases unmatched to any gene: 4. The length of the CDR3 is 14 residues. The chain's CDR3 is CASSLAGEGETQYF. The CDR3 nucleotides read TGCGCCAGCAGCCTAGCGGGAGAGGGAGAGACCCAGTACTTC.

This chain joins TRBV7-9 and TRBJ2-1; tentative D call: TRBD1 (5 bases). V was pared by 0 bases and J by 7 bases, with 16 bases between. Per germline, CDR1 SEHNR and CDR2 FQNEAQ (reference sequence). The CDR3 has 16 amino acids. The CDR3, as DNA: TGTGCCAGCAGCTTAGCGCGTTTACAGGTCGGGAATGAGCAGTTCTTC. Translated, it gives CASSLARLQVGNEQFF. Full variable domain (rest looked up from reference TRBV7-9 and TRBJ2-1): DTGVSQNPRHKITKRGQNVTFRCDPISEHNRLYWYRQTLGQGPEFLTYFQNEAQLEKSRLLSDRFSAERPKGSFSTLEIQRTEQGDSAMYLCASSLARLQVGNEQFFGPGTRLTVL.

The chain employs TRBV28 and TRBJ2-2; 8 nucleotides match TRBD2. Germline-derived CDR1 and CDR2 are MDHEN and SYDVKM. CDR3 length: 14 residues. V gave up 9 bases and J gave up 6 bases; unmatched junction bases: 9. The CDR3 DNA reads as TGTGCCAGTTTAGGGGGACTAGTTGCCGGGGAGCTGTTTTTT. It specifies CASLGGLVAGELFF.

For the CDR3, the DNA is TGTGCCAGCAGTTTTACAGGGTACACTGAAGCTTTCTTT. This codes for CASSFTGYTEAFF. The rearrangement joins TRBV28 to TRBJ1-1, with D possibly TRBD1 on 6 matching bases. In germline, CDR1 is MDHEN, CDR2 SYDVKM. Trimming stripped 3 bases from V and 3 bases from J, with 8 bases between. The CDR3 consists of 13 residues.

The gene calls are TRBV7-9 and TRBJ2-3; a possible D gene is TRBD2 (7 bases). This CDR3 has 16 amino acids. Germline loops: CDR1 SEHNR, CDR2 FQNEAQ (reference sequence). The germline V and J ends were trimmed by 5 bases and 2 bases, with 17 bases remaining between them. The CDR3 nucleotides read TGTGCCAGCAGCCCCCCGGGGGGCAGGGACACAGATACGCAGTATTTT. This sequence encodes CASSPPGGRDTDTQYF.

V and J are TRBV7-9 and TRBJ2-2, with TRBD1 matching over 7 bases. CDR1 is SEHNR and CDR2 is FQNEAQ in the germline V gene (reference sequence). Trimming took 5 bases from V and 5 from J; bases not matched to a gene: 5. The CDR3 extends over 14 amino acids. The CDR3, as DNA: TGTGCCAGCAGCCAGGGACAGAAGACCGGGGAGCTGTTTTTT. Its translation is CASSQGQKTGELFF.

This clone was seen just once. This chain connects TRBV6-1 to TRBJ2-1, with D uncertain. Deletions cut 0 bases from V and 4 bases from J, with 13 bases between. The V gene's germline CDR1 is MNHNS and CDR2 SASEGT. The CDR3 has 16 amino acids. DNA for the CDR3: TGTGCCAGCAGTGAAGCGCTTCCGTACAGTTACAATGAGCAGTTCTTC. It specifies CASSEALPYSYNEQFF.